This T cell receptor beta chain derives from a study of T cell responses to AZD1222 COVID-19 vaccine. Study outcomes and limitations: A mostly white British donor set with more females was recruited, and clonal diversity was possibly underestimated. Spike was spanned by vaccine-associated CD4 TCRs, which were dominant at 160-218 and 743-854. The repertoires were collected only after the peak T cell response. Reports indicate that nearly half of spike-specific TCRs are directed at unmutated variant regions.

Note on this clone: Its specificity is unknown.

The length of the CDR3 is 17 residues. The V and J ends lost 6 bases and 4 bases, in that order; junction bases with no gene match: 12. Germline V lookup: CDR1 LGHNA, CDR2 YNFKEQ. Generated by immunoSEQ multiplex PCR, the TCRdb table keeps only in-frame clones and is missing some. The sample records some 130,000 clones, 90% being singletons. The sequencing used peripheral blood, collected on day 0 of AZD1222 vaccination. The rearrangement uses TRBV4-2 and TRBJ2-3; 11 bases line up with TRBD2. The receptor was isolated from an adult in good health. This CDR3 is CASSPANSGGAADTQYF. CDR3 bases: TGTGCCAGCAGTCCCGCAAATAGCGGGGGGGCCGCAGATACGCAGTATTTT.